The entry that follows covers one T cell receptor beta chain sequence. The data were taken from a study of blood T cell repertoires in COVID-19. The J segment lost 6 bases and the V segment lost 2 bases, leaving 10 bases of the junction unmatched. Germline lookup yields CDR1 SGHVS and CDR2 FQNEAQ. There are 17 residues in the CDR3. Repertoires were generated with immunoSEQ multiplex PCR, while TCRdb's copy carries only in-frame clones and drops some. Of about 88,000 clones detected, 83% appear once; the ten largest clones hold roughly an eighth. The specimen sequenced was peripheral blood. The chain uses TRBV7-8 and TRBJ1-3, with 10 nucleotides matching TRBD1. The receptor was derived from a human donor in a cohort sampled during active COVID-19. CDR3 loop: CASSLRPGQGRINTIYF. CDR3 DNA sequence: TGTGCCAGCAGCTTAAGGCCGGGACAGGGGCGCATAAACACCATATATTTT.